The next 19 T cell receptor beta chains were all read from a single sample in a study of cytomegalovirus exposure and HLA in healthy donors. The primer mix had 60 Vbeta and 13 Jbeta primers. Generated by immunoSEQ multiplex PCR, the TCRdb table keeps only in-frame clones and is missing some. The sample yields about 160,000 clones, around 76% seen once. Source material: PBMCs. All receptors come from a middle-aged man in good health and CMV-seropositive.

This chain connects TRBV7-3 to TRBJ2-3; 11 nucleotides match TRBD2. The CDR3 runs to 16 residues. Germline V CDR1 and CDR2: SGHTA, FQGTGA. V shed 3 bases and J 3 bases; nucleotides not matched to a gene: 5. In nucleotides, the CDR3 is TGTGCCAGCAGCTTGGCTAGCGGGGGGCAGACAGATACGCAGTATTTT. This encodes CASSLASGGQTDTQYF.

The V gene is TRBV2, the J gene TRBJ1-1; a weak D match, TRBD1 (5 bases). This CDR3 spans 13 amino acids. Deletions cut 8 bases from V and 0 bases from J, with 10 bases between. Germline CDR1 SNHLY, CDR2 FYNNEI. The CDR3 is CASLQEMNTEAFF. CDR3 bases: TGTGCCAGCTTACAGGAGATGAACACTGAAGCTTTCTTT.

This clone was recorded a few times. The chain has TRBV4-1 and TRBJ2-1; tentative D call: TRBD2 (6 bases). V gave up 4 bases and J gave up 4 bases, with 11 bases separating them. The CDR3 has 14 amino acids. Per the germline V gene, CDR1 is MGHRA and CDR2 is YSYEKL. CDR3 DNA sequence: TGCGCCAGCAGCCGGCCGGGGGTGTACAATGAGCAGTTCTTC. The encoded protein is CASSRPGVYNEQFF.

About this clone: The junction departs from germline at one end; a sequencing error may be responsible. The genes are TRBV7-9 and TRBJ1-5; 7 positions agree with TRBD1. This CDR3 spans 15 amino acids. CDR1 and CDR2 from the germline V gene are SEHNR and FQNEAQ (reference sequence). The CDR3 here is CSSSNLDRDLGPQHF. The CDR3 DNA is TGTTCCAGCAGCAATCTAGACAGGGACTTAGGGCCCCAGCATTTT.

A few counts support this clone. The gene calls are TRBV11-2 and TRBJ1-5; perhaps TRBD1 as D (6 bases). CDR3 size: 14 residues. Looked up from germline, CDR1 is SGHAT and CDR2 is FQNNGV. V was trimmed by 2 bases and J by 5 bases, leaving 10 bases between them. CDR3 residues: CASSLRGGDQPQHF. The CDR3 DNA reads TGTGCCAGCAGCTTAAGAGGGGGGGATCAGCCCCAGCATTTT. Using reference TRBV11-2 and TRBJ1-5 for the parts outside the CDR3, the full variable domain is EAGVAQSPRYKIIEKRQSVAFWCNPISGHATLYWYQQILGQGPKLLIQFQNNGVVDDSQLPKDRFSAERLKGVDSTLKIQPAKLEDSAVYLCASSLRGGDQPQHFGDGTRLSIL.

The chain links TRBV6-5 to TRBJ2-5, with 8 bases that match TRBD2. V lost 1 base to trimming and J lost 9 bases; unmatched junction nucleotides: 1. The CDR3 sequence is 12 residues long. From germline, CDR1 is MNHEY and CDR2 SVGAGI. In nucleotides, the CDR3 is TGTGCCAGCAGTTACTTACTAGCGGCCCAGTACTTC. This encodes CASSYLLAAQYF.

This sequence joins TRBV19 and TRBJ2-5; the match to TRBD1 covers 9 bases. This CDR3 comprises 14 residues. Trimming took 5 bases from V and 5 from J; bases not matched to a gene: 6. The germline V gene has CDR1 LNHDA and CDR2 SQIVND (reference sequence). CDR3 bases: TGTGCCAGTAGTCCGGGACAGGGTAGCGAGACCCAGTACTTC. Translation gives CASSPGQGSETQYF.

This clone came up a few times. V gene TRBV5-6 combines with J gene TRBJ2-3; 8 bases align to TRBD2. V was clipped by 4 bases and J by 2 bases; unmatched bases: 6. The germline V gene encodes CDR1 SGHDT and CDR2 YYEEEE. The CDR3 sequence is 15 residues long. Here the CDR3 DNA reads TGTGCCAGCAGCGGGAATAGCGGGGCCACAGATACGCAGTATTTT. It is translated as CASSGNSGATDTQYF.

This chain links TRBV9 with TRBJ1-1; 8 nucleotides agree with TRBD1. In germline, CDR1 is SGDLS, CDR2 YYNGEE. The trim removed 0 bases at V and 7 bases at J, leaving 11 bases unmatched. The CDR3 extends over 16 amino acids. The CDR3 reads CASSVVTGVYGVEAFF. As DNA, the CDR3 is TGTGCCAGCAGCGTAGTGACAGGGGTGTATGGGGTTGAAGCTTTCTTT.

This clone has a handful of counts. In DNA form, the CDR3 reads TGTGCCAGTAGCCCGGGACAACAGAACACTGAAGCTTTCTTT. It encodes CASSPGQQNTEAFF. The chain links TRBV19 to TRBJ1-1, with D perhaps matching TRBD1 (6 bases). The V end lost 6 bases, the J end lost 1 base, and 12 bases lay between the germline ends. The CDR3 is 14 amino acids. Looked up from germline, CDR1 is LNHDA and CDR2 is SQIVND (reference sequence).

V gene TRBV7-2 combines with J gene TRBJ1-2; 10 bases are a match to TRBD1. The CDR3 is 15 amino acids. Trimming cost V 5 bases and J 6 bases; bases outside gene matches: 9. Germline V gene sequence: CDR1 SGHTA, CDR2 FQGNSA. The CDR3 here is CASSTYRQGANGYTF. In DNA, the CDR3 is TGTGCCAGCAGCACCTATAGACAGGGGGCGAATGGCTACACCTTC. Based on the CDR3 plus reference TRBV7-2 and TRBJ1-2, the full variable domain is GAGVSQSPSNKVTEKGKDVELRCDPISGHTALYWYRQSLGQGLEFLIYFQGNSAPDKSGLPSDRFSAERTGGSVSTLTIQRTQQEDSAVYLCASSTYRQGANGYTFGSGTRLTVV.

The genes are TRBV7-9 and TRBJ1-4; D not certain. CDR3 length: 14 amino acids. Germline loops: CDR1 SEHNR, CDR2 FQNEAQ (reference sequence). V gave up 5 bases and J gave up 2 bases, with 9 bases separating them. The CDR3 sequence: CASSPTGTNEKLFF. The CDR3 DNA follows: TGTGCCAGCAGCCCCACGGGGACTAATGAAAAACTGTTTTTT.

J is TRBJ2-7 and V is TRBV4-1, with 9 bases matching TRBD2. The ends lost 1 base at V and 0 bases at J; junction bases unmatched: 7. In germline, CDR1 is MGHRA, CDR2 YSYEKL. This CDR3 region has 17 residues. The CDR3 reads CASSQGSSGVSSYEQYF. The DNA for the CDR3 is TGCGCCAGCAGCCAAGGCTCTAGCGGGGTGAGCTCCTACGAGCAGTACTTC.

The chain links TRBV11-3 to TRBJ2-2; 13 positions agree with TRBD2. V trimming: 4 bases; J trimming: 4 bases; junction bases outside the gene matches: 3. The CDR3 length is 16 residues. The germline V gene encodes CDR1 SGHNT and CDR2 YENEEA. CDR3 sequence (DNA): TGTGCCAGCAGCTCCGGACTAGCGGGAGCCACCGGGGAGCTGTTTTTT. This translates into CASSSGLAGATGELFF.

V gene TRBV5-1 combines with J gene TRBJ2-5, with 7 bases that match TRBD2. Germline trimming cut 4 bases from V and 5 bases from J; bases unmatched to any gene: 5. The CDR3 runs 13 residues. Germline CDR1 is SGHRS and CDR2 is YFSETQ. Here the CDR3 reads CASSPGGVETQYF. CDR3 in DNA: TGCGCCAGCAGCCCGGGGGGAGTCGAGACCCAGTACTTC.

This sequence joins TRBV2 and TRBJ1-2, with TRBD1 identical over 11 bases. The CDR3 is made up of 16 amino acids. After removal of 8 bases from V and 4 bases from J, the junction contained 12 bases not matched to a gene. CDR1 and CDR2 from the germline V gene are SNHLY and FYNNEI. The CDR3 coding sequence is TGTGCCAGCTCCATCAATCCGGGACAGGGGGGCTATGGCTACACCTTC. Its protein is CASSINPGQGGYGYTF.

This rearrangement joins TRBV19 to TRBJ2-6; TRBD1 might be the D (5 bases). The CDR3 consists of 19 residues. Germline V gives CDR1 LNHDA, CDR2 SQIVND (reference sequence). V was shortened by 3 bases and J by 0 bases, with 18 bases between the two germline ends. DNA for the CDR3: TGTGCCAGTAGTATTAGGGGAAGTGATCCTATCTCTGGGGCCAACGTCCTGACTTTC. Translating gives CASSIRGSDPISGANVLTF.

This clone has just a few counts. The chain has TRBV5-4 and TRBJ2-2; no clear D gene. The CDR3 is 13 residues long. Between the trimmed V and J ends, which lost 2 bases and 4 bases, there was a span of 6 bases. Germline V gives CDR1 SGHNT, CDR2 YYREEE (reference sequence). For the CDR3, the DNA is TGTGCCAGCAGCTTCTCGAGCACCGGGGAGCTGTTTTTT. Its translation: CASSFSSTGELFF.

The J gene is TRBJ2-5, the V gene TRBV7-3; 10 nucleotides match TRBD2. Trimming cost V 5 bases and J 4 bases; bases outside gene matches: 7. CDR1 SGHTA and CDR2 FQGTGA come from the germline V gene. The CDR3 has 15 residues. The DNA of the CDR3 is TGTGCCAGCAGCCAGAGCGGGGGGGCCCGAGAGACCCAGTACTTC. Its translation is CASSQSGGARETQYF.